The 30 T cell receptor beta chains reported below all come from one sample, sequenced in a study of blood T cell repertoires in COVID-19. Using immunoSEQ multiplex PCR, the repertoire was profiled, and TCRdb retains in-frame clones only, with some absent. The data show roughly 250,000 clones, over 70% seen once. The specimen was peripheral blood. Receptors originate from a man aged 40-55 years with active or convalescent COVID-19.

The CDR3 spells CASSYGRDTKTNYGYTF. In DNA, the CDR3 is TGTGCCAGCAGTTACGGCCGAGACACCAAAACTAACTATGGCTACACCTTC. J is TRBJ1-2 and V is TRBV6-2 or TRBV6-3; D ambiguous. The CDR3 is 17 amino acids. Germline lookup yields CDR1 MNHEY and CDR2 SVGEGT. Trimming stripped 2 bases from V and 0 bases from J, with 16 bases between.

This chain connects TRBV27 to TRBJ1-1, with D possibly TRBD1 on 5 matching bases. V gave up 0 bases and J gave up 5 bases, with 13 bases separating them. The germline gives CDR1 MNHEY, CDR2 SMNVEV (reference sequence). The CDR3 has 15 amino acids. CDR3 nucleotide sequence: TGTGCCAGCAGTTTATCGAAGGAGGGGAAAACTGAAGCTTTCTTT. Its translation is CASSLSKEGKTEAFF.

This sequence joins TRBV19 and TRBJ1-1, with TRBD1 matching 10 bases. V dropped 4 bases and J dropped 4; count of bases not matched to a gene: 3. Germline V gene lookup returns CDR1 LNHDA and CDR2 SQIVND (reference sequence). The CDR3 sequence is 14 residues long. CDR3 region: CASSRQGASTEAFF. The CDR3 DNA follows: TGTGCCAGTAGTAGACAGGGGGCGAGCACTGAAGCTTTCTTT.

The rearrangement joins TRBV2 to TRBJ1-4, with 9 bases that match TRBD1. Germline CDR1 reads SNHLY; CDR2 reads FYNNEI. Trimming took 11 bases from V and 6 from J; bases not matched to a gene: 4. The CDR3 spans 12 residues. In nucleotides, the CDR3 is TGTGCCTCGGACAGGGGATATGAAAAACTGTTTTTT. Residues: CASDRGYEKLFF.

This clone is a singleton in its sample. V usage is TRBV25-1 and J usage is TRBJ1-1; no reliable D call. Between the trimmed V and J ends, which lost 2 bases and 0 bases, there was a span of 7 bases. Germline-derived CDR1 and CDR2 are MGHDK and SYGVNS. This CDR3 is built from 14 residues. The CDR3 DNA follows: TGTGCCAGCAGTGAAGTTAATATGAACACTGAAGCTTTCTTT. Amino acid sequence: CASSEVNMNTEAFF.

The rearrangement joins TRBV27 to TRBJ2-7; D uncertain. Germline lookup yields CDR1 MNHEY and CDR2 SMNVEV (reference sequence). The CDR3 loop spans 13 amino acids. V gave up 7 bases and J gave up 1 base, with 11 bases separating them. The CDR3 region is CASTNLHSYEQYF. The CDR3 DNA reads TGTGCCAGCACCAACTTGCATTCCTACGAGCAGTACTTC.

The CDR3 protein is CASSLAGGGETQYF. The CDR3 bases are TGTGCCAGCAGTCTAGCGGGAGGAGGAGAGACCCAGTACTTC. This chain links TRBV6-5 with TRBJ2-5; 11 bases map to TRBD2. In germline, CDR1 is MNHEY, CDR2 SVGAGI. V lost 5 bases to trimming and J lost 4 bases; unmatched junction nucleotides: 3. There are 14 residues in the CDR3.

The rearrangement links TRBV5-1 to TRBJ2-1; 8 nucleotides line up with TRBD1. After removal of 6 bases from V and 0 bases from J, the junction contained 5 bases not matched to a gene. The germline CDR1 and CDR2 sequences are SGHRS and YFSETQ. This CDR3 has 15 residues. The CDR3 here is CASTRGQGSYNEQFF. As DNA, the CDR3 is TGCGCCAGCACCCGAGGACAGGGCTCCTACAATGAGCAGTTCTTC.

CDR3 sequence (DNA): TGTGCCAGCAGCGAGAGGGGGACAGGCGGCAATTCACCCCTCCACTTT. It is translated as CASSERGTGGNSPLHF. The chain uses TRBV7-3 and TRBJ1-6; 8 bases line up with TRBD1. The V gene end was trimmed by 5 bases and the J gene end by 7 bases; junction bases not matched to a gene: 10. The CDR3 sequence is 16 residues long. The germline V gene has CDR1 SGHTA and CDR2 FQGTGA.

A note on this clone: The sample contains more than one DNA sequence encoding this CDR3. J is TRBJ2-5 and V is TRBV5-1, with TRBD2 matching 9 bases. V shed 2 bases, J shed 1 base, and the junction held 6 bases outside the gene matches. The CDR3 runs 16 residues. Germline-derived CDR1 and CDR2 are SGHRS and YFSETQ. The CDR3 reads CASSFPAGGIQETQYF. CDR3 coding DNA: TGCGCCAGCAGCTTCCCAGCGGGGGGCATCCAAGAGACCCAGTACTTC. Complete variable domain (other parts from reference TRBV5-1 and TRBJ2-5): KAGVTQTPRYLIKTRGQQVTLSCSPISGHRSVSWYQQTPGQGLQFLFEYFSETQRNKGNFPGRFSGRQFSNSRSEMNVSTLELGDSALYLCASSFPAGGIQETQYFGPGTRLLVL.

The CDR3 DNA reads as TGCGCCAGCAGTTCCTTAACCGGGACAGGGGCCTACAATGAGCAGTTCTTC. Residues: CASSSLTGTGAYNEQFF. The chain carries TRBV5-1 and TRBJ2-1, with 10 bases fitting TRBD1. Unmatched junction bases numbered 10, after V lost 5 bases and J lost 2 bases. Looked up from germline, CDR1 is SGHRS and CDR2 is YFSETQ. This CDR3 region has 17 residues. The full variable domain, its missing parts supplied by reference TRBV5-1 and TRBJ2-1, is KAGVTQTPRYLIKTRGQQVTLSCSPISGHRSVSWYQQTPGQGLQFLFEYFSETQRNKGNFPGRFSGRQFSNSRSEMNVSTLELGDSALYLCASSSLTGTGAYNEQFFGPGTRLTVL.

V gene TRBV2 combines with J gene TRBJ2-5; 7 bases map to TRBD1. V lost 5 bases and J lost 5; bases outside the gene matches: 8. The CDR3 is 14 residues long. Germline V lookup: CDR1 SNHLY, CDR2 FYNNEI. CDR3 residues: CASSRWQDRETQYF. The CDR3 coding sequence is TGTGCCAGCAGTCGGTGGCAGGACAGGGAGACCCAGTACTTC. The whole variable domain, filled in from reference TRBV2 and TRBJ2-5, reads EPEVTQTPSHQVTQMGQEVILRCVPISNHLYFYWYRQILGQKVEFLVSFYNNEISEKSEIFDDQFSVERPDGSNFTLKIRSTKLEDSAMYFCASSRWQDRETQYFGPGTRLLVL.

The gene calls are TRBV4-3 and TRBJ1-1, with 9 bases fitting TRBD1. Trimming took 0 bases from V and 6 from J; bases not matched to a gene: 5. CDR1 is LGHNA, CDR2 YSLEER, per germline. This CDR3 region has 15 residues. The CDR3 DNA is TGCGCCAGCAGCCAAGATTATACAGGGGGCCCTGAAGCTTTCTTT. Translating it yields CASSQDYTGGPEAFF.

The chain employs TRBV2 and TRBJ1-2; the match to TRBD1 covers 7 bases. From germline, CDR1 is SNHLY and CDR2 FYNNEI. Losses at the gene ends were 6 bases for V and 3 bases for J; bases not matched to a gene: 13. The length of the CDR3 is 16 residues. The CDR3 is CASSDPTGKFYYGYTF. CDR3 coding DNA: TGTGCCAGCAGCGATCCGACAGGGAAATTCTACTATGGCTACACCTTC.

The chain links TRBV6-5 to TRBJ2-3; 8 nucleotides agree with TRBD2. The V gene end was trimmed by 2 bases and the J gene end by 3 bases; junction bases not matched to a gene: 4. Germline CDR1 and CDR2: MNHEY and SVGAGI. The CDR3 loop spans 15 amino acids. The chain's CDR3 is CASSYRGRWTDTQYF. CDR3 DNA: TGTGCCAGCAGTTACCGCGGGAGGTGGACAGATACGCAGTATTTT.

This chain uses TRBV24-1 with TRBJ2-7; 9 bases map to TRBD1. The V and J ends lost 0 bases and 5 bases, in that order; junction bases with no gene match: 10. There are 17 residues in the CDR3. Germline CDR1 KGHDR, CDR2 SFDVKD. The CDR3 loop reads CATSDLRLTGGFNEQYF. The CDR3 DNA follows: TGTGCCACCAGTGATTTGCGCCTTACAGGGGGCTTCAACGAGCAGTACTTC.

The rearrangement uses TRBV7-2 and TRBJ2-1, with 7 positions matching TRBD2. The CDR3 contains 16 residues. Germline V lookup: CDR1 SGHTA, CDR2 FQGNSA. V lost 2 bases and J lost 6; bases outside the gene matches: 10. The CDR3 is CASSLLAGVRGNEQFF. The CDR3 nucleotides read TGTGCCAGCAGCTTATTGGCGGGAGTCCGCGGCAATGAGCAGTTCTTC.

The chain couples TRBV7-9 to TRBJ1-2, with D unresolved. The CDR3 length is 16 residues. Germline V CDR1 and CDR2: SEHNR, FQNEAQ (reference sequence). Trimming cost V 5 bases and J 4 bases, with 20 bases left between them. The CDR3 here is CASSRSGGLSTYGYTF. Written as DNA, the CDR3 is TGTGCCAGCAGCCGTAGCGGCGGACTTTCAACCTATGGCTACACCTTC.

The chain employs TRBV20-1 and TRBJ2-5, with a tentative D call TRBD2 (5 bases). With 7 bases removed from V and 5 bases from J, the gap between germline ends came to 11 bases. CDR1 is DFQATT, CDR2 SNEGSKA, per germline (reference sequence). The CDR3 is 11 residues long. Here the CDR3 DNA reads TGCAGTGGGGAGCTAGAGGAGACCCAGTACTTC. Translating gives CSGELEETQYF.

This chain uses TRBV30 with TRBJ2-2; 7 nucleotides align to TRBD1. The germline V gene has CDR1 GTSNPN and CDR2 SVGIG (reference sequence). J was trimmed by 5 bases and V by 3 bases; bases with no gene match: 6. The CDR3 loop spans 14 amino acids. The CDR3 DNA reads as TGTGCCTGGAGACCTACAGGGGCGACCGGGGAGCTGTTTTTT. Translating gives CAWRPTGATGELFF.

The V call is TRBV15, the J call TRBJ2-3, with TRBD1 matching over 8 bases. CDR1 and CDR2 from the germline V gene are LNHNV and YYDKDF (reference sequence). This CDR3 region has 14 residues. J lost 2 bases, V lost 4 bases, and 2 bases had no gene match. In nucleotides, the CDR3 is TGTGCCACCAGCAAGACAGGGGCCACAGATACGCAGTATTTT. Translated, it gives CATSKTGATDTQYF.

The chain carries TRBV5-4 and TRBJ2-7; a possible D gene is TRBD2 (5 bases). Germline V gene data show CDR1 as SGHNT and CDR2 as YYREEE (reference sequence). V lost 4 bases to trimming and J lost 5 bases, with 13 bases between them. The CDR3 has 13 residues. This CDR3 reads CASSRGFGDEQYF. CDR3 nucleotides: TGTGCCAGCAGCCGTGGCTTCGGGGACGAGCAGTACTTC. Together with reference TRBV5-4 and TRBJ2-7, the CDR3 gives the full variable domain: ETGVTQSPTHLIKTRGQQVTLRCSSQSGHNTVSWYQQALGQGPQFIFQYYREEENGRGNFPPRFSGLQFPNYSSELNVNALELDDSALYLCASSRGFGDEQYFGPGTRLTVT.

The chain is built from TRBV4-3 and TRBJ1-3; D may be TRBD1 (6 bases). There are 15 residues in the CDR3. V dropped 3 bases and J dropped 0 bases, with 9 bases sitting between them. The germline gives CDR1 LGHNA, CDR2 YSLEER. The CDR3 DNA is TGCGCCAGCAGCCAGGGACAATTCTCTGGAAACACCATATATTTT. The encoded protein is CASSQGQFSGNTIYF.

J is TRBJ2-2 and V is TRBV18; 8 bases align to TRBD2. V shed 2 bases and J 3 bases; nucleotides not matched to a gene: 5. Looked up from germline, CDR1 is KGHSH and CDR2 is LQKENI. The CDR3 totals 16 residues. As DNA, the CDR3 is TGTGCCAGCTCACCAAGGTCTAGCGGGTACACCGGGGAGCTGTTTTTT. As protein: CASSPRSSGYTGELFF.

This clone was seen a few times. The chain couples TRBV18 to TRBJ1-3, with 9 bases identical to TRBD1. CDR1 and CDR2 (germline): KGHSH, LQKENI. With V trimmed by 3 bases and J by 2 bases, 5 bases remained unmatched. This CDR3 has 16 amino acids. For the CDR3, the DNA is TGTGCCAGCTCACCGGCCGGGACAGGGACTGGAAACACCATATATTTT. Protein product: CASSPAGTGTGNTIYF. The variable domain in full, with the rest retrieved from reference TRBV18 and TRBJ1-3, is NAGVMQNPRHLVRRRGQEARLRCSPMKGHSHVYWYRQLPEEGLKFMVYLQKENIIDESGMPKERFSAEFPKEGPSILRIQQVVRGDSAAYFCASSPAGTGTGNTIYFGEGSWLTVV.

The chain has TRBV28 and TRBJ1-2, with a tentative D call TRBD1 (5 bases). CDR1 is MDHEN, CDR2 SYDVKM, per germline. Trimming pared 5 bases from V and 4 bases from J, leaving 14 bases between. The CDR3 has 14 residues. CDR3 sequence (DNA): TGTGCCAGCAGTACCCGTGCAGGGCGCTATGGCTACACCTTC. It encodes CASSTRAGRYGYTF.

The chain joins TRBV11-3 to TRBJ2-7; no definite D call. The CDR3 is 13 amino acids. The germline V gene has CDR1 SGHNT and CDR2 YENEEA. Between the trimmed V and J ends, which lost 2 bases and 4 bases, there was a span of 9 bases. For the CDR3, the DNA is TGTGCCAGCAGCTTATACAAACCTTACGAGCAGTACTTC. It translates to CASSLYKPYEQYF.

J is TRBJ1-2 and V is TRBV19; the D gene is possibly TRBD1 (5 bases). Trimming pared 11 bases from V and 7 bases from J, leaving 14 bases between. Germline CDR1 LNHDA, CDR2 SQIVND (reference sequence). The CDR3 contains 11 residues. This CDR3 reads CAFRTGSGYTF. DNA of the CDR3: TGTGCCTTTCGCACAGGTAGTGGCTACACCTTC. The full variable domain, rest sourced from reference TRBV19 and TRBJ1-2, is DGGITQSPKYLFRKEGQNVTLSCEQNLNHDAMYWYRQDPGQGLRLIYYSQIVNDFQKGDIAEGYSVSREKKESFPLTVTSAQKNPTAFYLCAFRTGSGYTFGSGTRLTVV.

V and J are TRBV6-5 and TRBJ2-7; no clear D. The germline V and J ends were trimmed by 0 bases and 2 bases, with 11 bases remaining between them. Germline V gives CDR1 MNHEY, CDR2 SVGAGI. The CDR3 runs to 15 residues. The CDR3 protein is CASSYSGARPYEQYF. CDR3 coding DNA: TGTGCCAGCAGTTACTCGGGCGCCAGACCCTACGAGCAGTACTTC.

The chain links TRBV7-9 to TRBJ2-5; TRBD1 is a possible D gene (6 bases). CDR3 length: 14 residues. Germline CDR1 SEHNR, CDR2 FQNEAQ (reference sequence). The V gene lost 11 bases and the J gene lost 1 base, with 17 bases spanning the gap. The DNA of the CDR3 is TGTGCCGTCCCACTCCAAGGGGGCCAAGAGACCCAGTACTTC. Translated, it gives CAVPLQGGQETQYF.